This note documents a single T cell receptor beta chain sequence. Data came from immunoSEQ multiplex PCR; TCRdb stores just in-frame clones and leaves some out. The sample records 110,000 or so clones, around nine tenths being singletons. V was clipped by 4 bases and J by 5 bases, with 14 bases between them. CDR3 length: 14 amino acids. CDR1 ENHRY and CDR2 SYGVKD come from the germline V gene. This sample was included in a study of T cells after somatic rescue of genetic block. The rearrangement joins TRBV10-3 to TRBJ1-1; D perhaps matches TRBD1 (6 bases). The specimen was peripheral blood mononuclear cells (PBMCs). The receptor comes from a woman aged 18-30 years. The CDR3 region is CAISGSGGRTEAFF. DNA of the CDR3: TGTGCCATCAGTGGGTCGGGGGGCAGGACTGAAGCTTTCTTT.